Listed below are T cell receptor beta chains from one sample, sequenced in a study of vaccination effects on CD4 cells after COVID-19. Which antigens these TCRs recognize remains unknown. The data were produced by immunoSEQ multiplex PCR, yet TCRdb's version contains in-frame clones alone and is incomplete. This table has some 46,000 clones, over 60% appearing once. Sample: CD4+ T cells from PBMCs cultured without peptide, taken after COVID-19 vaccination. The receptor set was obtained from a human donor who had a prior SARS-CoV-2 infection. The CDR3 runs from the conserved cysteine through the conserved F or W. The order of the fields is V gene, clone size, D gene, J gene, CDR3 protein, CDR3 DNA. A D gene is named only where the DNA matches it firmly. Where a row states a size, it is once, few, many or the class of an expanded clone; other rows omit it.

V gene: TRBV2
clone size: -
D gene: -
J gene: TRBJ1-1
CDR3 protein: CASMVNTEAFF
CDR3 DNA: TGTGCCAGCATGGTGAACACTGAAGCTTTCTTT

V gene: TRBV5-1
clone size: -
D gene: TRBD1
J gene: TRBJ2-3
CDR3 protein: CASSVDRGTDTQYF
CDR3 DNA: TGCGCCAGCAGCGTGGACAGGGGGACAGATACGCAGTATTTT

V gene: TRBV5-5
clone size: -
D gene: -
J gene: TRBJ2-3
CDR3 protein: CASSLPVDTQYF
CDR3 DNA: TGTGCCAGCAGCTTACCTGTAGATACGCAGTATTTT

V gene: TRBV15
clone size: -
D gene: TRBD1
J gene: TRBJ2-7
CDR3 protein: CATSRDHQKPGQGYEQYF
CDR3 DNA: TGTGCCACCAGCAGAGATCATCAAAAACCGGGACAGGGCTACGAGCAGTACTTC

V gene: TRBV5-1
clone size: -
D gene: -
J gene: TRBJ1-5
CDR3 protein: CASSPRGDSNQPQHF
CDR3 DNA: TGCGCCAGCAGCCCGAGGGGGGATAGCAATCAGCCCCAGCATTTT

V gene: TRBV5-1
clone size: -
D gene: TRBD1
J gene: TRBJ1-3
CDR3 protein: CASSYLTGETPGNTIYF
CDR3 DNA: TGCGCCAGCAGCTACTTGACAGGGGAAACCCCTGGAAACACCATATATTTT

V gene: TRBV6-5
clone size: -
D gene: TRBD1
J gene: TRBJ1-6
CDR3 protein: CAHQGQYNSPLHF
CDR3 DNA: TGTGCTCACCAGGGACAGTATAATTCACCCCTCCACTTT

V gene: TRBV7-3
clone size: -
D gene: -
J gene: TRBJ1-1
CDR3 protein: CASATGGETEAFF
CDR3 DNA: TGTGCCAGTGCCACAGGTGGCGAAACTGAAGCTTTCTTT

V gene: TRBV7-2
clone size: -
D gene: -
J gene: TRBJ2-1
CDR3 protein: CASSYPDYSYNEQFF
CDR3 DNA: TGTGCCAGCAGCTATCCGGACTACTCCTACAATGAGCAGTTCTTC

V gene: TRBV3-1/TRBV3-2
clone size: -
D gene: -
J gene: TRBJ1-1
CDR3 protein: CASSPRPGNTEAFF
CDR3 DNA: TGTGCCAGCAGCCCCCGTCCGGGAAACACTGAAGCTTTCTTT

V gene: TRBV11-3
clone size: -
D gene: TRBD2
J gene: TRBJ2-3
CDR3 protein: CASSLGLAGSTDTQYF
CDR3 DNA: TGTGCCAGCAGCCTCGGACTAGCGGGAAGCACAGATACGCAGTATTTT

V gene: TRBV18
clone size: -
D gene: -
J gene: TRBJ2-3
CDR3 protein: CASLRGHLDTQYF
CDR3 DNA: TGTGCCAGTCTCCGTGGTCACCTGGATACGCAGTATTTT

V gene: TRBV29-1
clone size: few
D gene: -
J gene: TRBJ2-5
CDR3 protein: CSVAATSQETQYF
CDR3 DNA: TGCAGCGTCGCAGCGACTAGTCAAGAGACCCAGTACTTC

V gene: TRBV11-2
clone size: -
D gene: -
J gene: TRBJ2-7
CDR3 protein: CASSPEAVGPYEQYF
CDR3 DNA: TGTGCCAGCAGCCCAGAGGCAGTGGGCCCCTACGAGCAGTACTTC

V gene: TRBV3-1/TRBV3-2
clone size: -
D gene: -
J gene: TRBJ1-5
CDR3 protein: CASSKGSQPQHF
CDR3 DNA: TGTGCCAGCAGTAAGGGATCTCAGCCCCAGCATTTT

V gene: TRBV28
clone size: -
D gene: -
J gene: TRBJ1-5
CDR3 protein: CASSSQGQPQHF
CDR3 DNA: TGTGCCAGCAGTTCACAGGGCCAGCCCCAGCATTTT

V gene: TRBV3-1/TRBV3-2
clone size: few
D gene: -
J gene: TRBJ2-1
CDR3 protein: CASAETVSSYNEQFF
CDR3 DNA: TGTGCCAGCGCGGAGACTGTTAGCTCCTACAATGAGCAGTTCTTC

V gene: TRBV9
clone size: medium-sized
D gene: -
J gene: TRBJ1-6
CDR3 protein: CASSPGALSSPLHF
CDR3 DNA: TGTGCCAGCAGCCCCGGGGCCCTCAGTTCACCCCTCCACTTT

V gene: TRBV3-1/TRBV3-2
clone size: few
D gene: -
J gene: TRBJ2-5
CDR3 protein: CASSPWQGDETQYF
CDR3 DNA: TGTGCCAGCAGCCCATGGCAGGGAGACGAGACCCAGTACTTC

V gene: TRBV14
clone size: -
D gene: -
J gene: TRBJ2-3
CDR3 protein: CASSPRRSRTDTQYF
CDR3 DNA: TGTGCCAGCAGCCCAAGAAGATCGAGGACAGATACGCAGTATTTT

V gene: TRBV2
clone size: -
D gene: -
J gene: TRBJ2-1
CDR3 protein: CASSEYGPSGNEQFF
CDR3 DNA: TGTGCCAGCAGTGAATATGGGCCTTCGGGCAATGAGCAGTTCTTC

V gene: TRBV30
clone size: -
D gene: -
J gene: TRBJ1-5
CDR3 protein: CAWSDWAGDEPQHF
CDR3 DNA: TGTGCCTGGAGTGATTGGGCAGGGGATGAGCCCCAGCATTTT

V gene: TRBV5-6
clone size: -
D gene: -
J gene: TRBJ2-5
CDR3 protein: CASSLTYQETQYF
CDR3 DNA: TGTGCCAGCAGCTTGACCTACCAAGAGACCCAGTACTTC

V gene: TRBV14
clone size: -
D gene: -
J gene: TRBJ1-2
CDR3 protein: CASSPLTGGNYGYTF
CDR3 DNA: TGTGCCAGCAGCCCCCTAACGGGGGGTAACTATGGCTACACCTTC

V gene: TRBV5-5
clone size: -
D gene: -
J gene: TRBJ1-1
CDR3 protein: CASSLEATEAFF
CDR3 DNA: TGTGCCAGCAGCTTGGAGGCCACTGAAGCTTTCTTT

V gene: TRBV7-8
clone size: -
D gene: -
J gene: TRBJ1-1
CDR3 protein: CASSLVRVNGFTEAFF
CDR3 DNA: TGTGCCAGCAGCTTAGTAAGGGTAAATGGGTTCACTGAAGCTTTCTTT

V gene: TRBV5-6
clone size: -
D gene: TRBD2
J gene: TRBJ2-3
CDR3 protein: CASSRVFTSGSSPDTQYF
CDR3 DNA: TGTGCCAGCAGCCGAGTTTTTACTAGCGGGAGTTCCCCAGATACGCAGTATTTT

V gene: TRBV5-1
clone size: -
D gene: -
J gene: TRBJ2-2
CDR3 protein: CASSFAGAGRITGELFF
CDR3 DNA: TGCGCCAGCAGCTTCGCGGGGGCAGGACGAATCACCGGGGAGCTGTTTTTT

V gene: TRBV6-2/TRBV6-3
clone size: -
D gene: -
J gene: TRBJ1-2
CDR3 protein: CASSYRGNNGGYTF
CDR3 DNA: TGTGCCAGCAGTTATAGAGGGAATAACGGCGGCTACACCTTC

V gene: TRBV18
clone size: few
D gene: TRBD2
J gene: TRBJ2-7
CDR3 protein: CASSPPLTSGSWTYEQYF
CDR3 DNA: TGTGCCAGCTCACCACCCTTAACTAGCGGGAGCTGGACCTACGAGCAGTACTTC

V gene: TRBV5-1
clone size: -
D gene: TRBD2
J gene: TRBJ2-1
CDR3 protein: CASRIPGLAGTAEQFF
CDR3 DNA: TGCGCCAGCAGGATCCCGGGACTAGCGGGGACGGCGGAGCAGTTCTTC

V gene: TRBV18
clone size: few
D gene: TRBD1
J gene: TRBJ1-6
CDR3 protein: CASSPTGTGNNSPLHF
CDR3 DNA: TGTGCCAGCTCACCTACCGGGACAGGGAATAATTCACCCCTCCACTTT

V gene: TRBV27
clone size: -
D gene: -
J gene: TRBJ2-7
CDR3 protein: CASSFLGTTYEQYF
CDR3 DNA: TGTGCCAGCAGTTTCCTCGGGACAACCTACGAGCAGTACTTC

V gene: TRBV5-1
clone size: -
D gene: -
J gene: TRBJ1-5
CDR3 protein: CASSLARGVGPQHF
CDR3 DNA: TGCGCCAGCAGCTTGGCTCGAGGAGTCGGGCCCCAGCATTTT

V gene: TRBV30
clone size: -
D gene: -
J gene: TRBJ1-5
CDR3 protein: CAWSSQDNQPQHF
CDR3 DNA: TGTGCCTGGAGTAGCCAGGACAATCAGCCCCAGCATTTT

V gene: TRBV6-1
clone size: -
D gene: TRBD1
J gene: TRBJ1-5
CDR3 protein: CASSENRGNQPQHF
CDR3 DNA: TGTGCCAGCAGTGAAAACAGGGGGAATCAGCCCCAGCATTTT

V gene: TRBV6-7
clone size: few
D gene: -
J gene: TRBJ1-6
CDR3 protein: CASITGSDYNSPLHF
CDR3 DNA: TGTGCCAGCATTACAGGTTCGGACTACAATTCACCCCTCCACTTT

V gene: TRBV6-1
clone size: -
D gene: -
J gene: TRBJ1-6
CDR3 protein: CASSEYSVQYNSPLHF
CDR3 DNA: TGTGCCAGCAGTGAATATTCTGTACAGTATAATTCACCCCTCCACTTT

V gene: TRBV3-1/TRBV3-2
clone size: -
D gene: -
J gene: TRBJ2-5
CDR3 protein: CASSPRAQETQYF
CDR3 DNA: TGTGCCAGCAGCCCCAGAGCCCAAGAGACCCAGTACTTC

V gene: TRBV5-4
clone size: -
D gene: -
J gene: TRBJ1-3
CDR3 protein: CASSFGTGYSSGNTIYF
CDR3 DNA: TGTGCCAGCAGTTTTGGGACCGGCTATAGCTCTGGAAACACCATATATTTT

V gene: TRBV5-4
clone size: -
D gene: TRBD2
J gene: TRBJ2-1
CDR3 protein: CASSLEIAGNSYNEQFF
CDR3 DNA: TGTGCCAGCAGCTTGGAAATAGCGGGAAACTCCTACAATGAGCAGTTCTTC

V gene: TRBV7-3
clone size: few
D gene: TRBD2
J gene: TRBJ2-1
CDR3 protein: CASSPAGGAYNEQFF
CDR3 DNA: TGTGCCAGCAGCCCAGCCGGGGGGGCCTACAATGAGCAGTTCTTC